This T cell receptor beta chain was captured by sequencing in a study of blood T cell repertoires in COVID-19. Libraries were prepared by immunoSEQ multiplex PCR; TCRdb keeps only in-frame clonotypes and omits some of them. The repertoire includes fewer than 350,000 clones, about 89% of them detected once, and over 8% sits in the top ten. Germline assignment: CDR1 LGHDT and CDR2 YNNKEL (reference sequence). After removal of 0 bases from V and 8 bases from J, the junction contained 5 bases not matched to a gene. The CDR3 runs to 16 residues. The sequenced sample consisted of peripheral blood. The TCR originated in a man aged 40-49 years with active or convalescent COVID-19. V usage is TRBV3-1 (or the pseudogene TRBV3-2) and J usage is TRBJ2-3; 13 bases are shared with TRBD2. CDR3 DNA sequence: TGTGCCAGCAGCCAAGAAAGGACTAGCGGGAGCGGTACGCAGTATTTT. Protein sequence: CASSQERTSGSGTQYF.